One sample yielded the 5 T cell receptor beta chains listed below, sequenced in a study of blood T cell repertoires in COVID-19 (dated by TCRdb to 2020 to 2021). The receptor library was made with the immunoSEQ multiplex PCR assay. TCRdb retrieved this table from immuneACCESS and kept in-frame rearrangements only. Not all clones are present; in checked studies, unresolved V genes account for under half, and no reason is known for the remainder. This sample is represented by tens of thousands of clones; roughly 87% of them were singletons. The ten largest make up around 10% of the sample. Sequences were obtained from peripheral blood. Source of these receptors: a man aged 45-65 years with acute or convalescent COVID-19.

J is TRBJ2-7 and V is TRBV6-5; D perhaps matches TRBD1 (6 bases). Deletions cut 8 bases from V and 2 bases from J, with 7 bases between. The CDR3 contains 11 residues. CDR1 is MNHEY and CDR2 is SVGAGI in the germline V gene. Here the CDR3 reads CASAGAYEQYF. In DNA, the CDR3 is TGTGCCAGCGCAGGGGCCTACGAGCAGTACTTC.

The rearrangement links TRBV14 to TRBJ1-2; 10 nucleotides match TRBD1. The CDR3 has 15 amino acids. With 2 bases clipped from V and 4 bases from J, the junction kept 4 bases outside the gene matches. CDR1 and CDR2 (germline): SGHDN, FVKESK. The CDR3 loop reads CASSQSGTGAYGYTF. The CDR3 DNA follows: TGTGCCAGCAGCCAATCTGGGACAGGGGCCTATGGCTACACCTTC.

This clone was detected a few times. The rearrangement joins TRBV2 to TRBJ2-1; perhaps TRBD2 as D (5 bases). CDR3 size: 12 residues. From germline, CDR1 is SNHLY and CDR2 FYNNEI. V lost 7 bases to trimming and J lost 8 bases, with 12 bases between them. The CDR3 region is CASTDPGYEQFF. In DNA, the CDR3 is TGTGCCAGCACCGACCCGGGGTATGAGCAGTTCTTC.

This sequence joins TRBV6-5 and TRBJ2-7, with D maybe TRBD2 (6 bases). There are 14 residues in the CDR3. Trimming left V 4 bases short and J 7 bases short, with 17 bases between. Germline lookup yields CDR1 MNHEY and CDR2 SVGAGI. The CDR3 DNA reads TGTGCCAGCAGTTTCCGGACCTCCGCGGGGGAGCAGTACTTC. Its protein product is CASSFRTSAGEQYF.

The J gene is TRBJ2-1, the V gene TRBV10-2, with a weak D call TRBD1 (6 bases). Per the germline V gene, CDR1 is WSHSY and CDR2 is SAAADI. This CDR3 has 15 amino acids. V lost 3 bases and J 4 bases, leaving 13 bases between the germline ends. DNA for the CDR3: TGCGCCAGCAGTGAAAGACAGGCGATTTACAATGAGCAGTTCTTC. It specifies CASSERQAIYNEQFF.